The 20 T cell receptor beta chains in this list originate from one sample, sequenced in a study of human thymus T cells. Libraries were prepared by immunoSEQ multiplex PCR; TCRdb keeps only in-frame clonotypes and omits some of them. The data hold about 43,000 clones, with around 95% observed a single time. The material sequenced was blood. The origin of the receptors is a girl under three years old with a congenital heart defect but otherwise immunologically healthy.

The rearrangement links TRBV6-4 to TRBJ2-1, with 12 bases identical to TRBD2. The CDR3 runs to 15 residues. Germline CDR1 is MRHNA and CDR2 is SNTAGT. Trimming cost V 2 bases and J 7 bases; bases outside gene matches: 3. The CDR3 DNA reads as TGTGCCAGCAGTGACGAAGGACTAGCGGGAAATGAGCAGTTCTTC. It codes for CASSDEGLAGNEQFF.

The V call is TRBV5-4, the J call TRBJ2-1; perhaps TRBD2 as D (7 bases). The CDR3 consists of 17 residues. Looked up from germline, CDR1 is SGHNT and CDR2 is YYREEE (reference sequence). Between the trimmed V and J ends, which lost 1 base and 7 bases, there was a span of 21 bases. This CDR3 reads CASSLWPGGGARNEQFF. CDR3 DNA: TGTGCCAGCAGCTTGTGGCCGGGCGGGGGCGCAAGGAATGAGCAGTTCTTC.

The V gene is TRBV27, the J gene TRBJ2-1; 12 bases are a match to TRBD2. Trimming at V came to 3 bases and at J to 4 bases, leaving 1 base not matched to a gene. Germline V gives CDR1 MNHEY, CDR2 SMNVEV (reference sequence). CDR3 length: 15 amino acids. DNA for the CDR3: TGTGCCAGCAGTTTGGGGACTAGCGGGTACAATGAGCAGTTCTTC. Its protein is CASSLGTSGYNEQFF.

V usage is TRBV7-2 and J usage is TRBJ2-3; a weak D match, TRBD2 (6 bases). The CDR3 runs to 19 residues. Germline assignment: CDR1 SGHTA and CDR2 FQGNSA. The V end lost 2 bases, the J end lost 2 bases, and 23 bases lay between the germline ends. CDR3 sequence (DNA): TGTGCCAGCAGCTTATACGGGAGTGCGGGACGGGAGATCACAGATACGCAGTATTTT. Its protein product is CASSLYGSAGREITDTQYF.

J is TRBJ1-2 and V is TRBV6-5; TRBD1 matches at 9 bases. Trimming removed 4 bases from V and 6 bases from J; junction bases left unmatched: 3. The germline gives CDR1 MNHEY, CDR2 SVGAGI. This CDR3 has 13 amino acids. For the CDR3, the DNA is TGTGCCAGCAGTTGGGACAGGGCGCATGGCTACACCTTC. It yields the protein CASSWDRAHGYTF.

This clone has only one observation. This sequence joins TRBV6-1 and TRBJ2-5, with 11 bases identical to TRBD1. Germline CDR1 is MNHNS and CDR2 is SASEGT. This CDR3 has 15 residues. After removal of 4 bases from V and 3 bases from J, the junction contained 4 bases not matched to a gene. The CDR3 region is CASSAGQGAEETQYF. CDR3 sequence (DNA): TGTGCCAGCAGTGCCGGACAGGGGGCTGAAGAGACCCAGTACTTC.

The rearrangement links TRBV6-5 to TRBJ2-7; 11 nucleotides align to TRBD2. After removal of 3 bases from V and 2 bases from J, the junction contained 6 bases not matched to a gene. CDR3 length equals 16 residues. Germline CDR1 MNHEY, CDR2 SVGAGI. The CDR3 here is CASSYLGTSGTYEQYF. The CDR3 DNA reads TGTGCCAGCAGTTATCTGGGGACTAGCGGAACCTACGAGCAGTACTTC.

V gene TRBV19 combines with J gene TRBJ1-4, with D unresolved. Trimming cost V 6 bases and J 6 bases, with 20 bases left between them. CDR1 and CDR2 from the germline V gene are LNHDA and SQIVND (reference sequence). This CDR3 spans 16 amino acids. Written as DNA, the CDR3 is TGTGCCAGTAGCCCCTTACCCGGGGTGTCTCATGAAAAACTGTTTTTT. Its protein is CASSPLPGVSHEKLFF.

The gene calls are TRBV14 and TRBJ2-3; D not certain. Per germline, CDR1 SGHDN and CDR2 FVKESK. The CDR3 totals 13 residues. Trimming stripped 0 bases from V and 5 bases from J, with 6 bases between. DNA for the CDR3: TGTGCCAGCAGCCAAGACCTCGAAGATACGCAGTATTTT. Amino acids: CASSQDLEDTQYF. The complete variable domain, with remaining parts taken from reference TRBV14 and TRBJ2-3, reads EAGVTQFPSHSVIEKGQTVTLRCDPISGHDNLYWYRRVMGKEIKFLLHFVKESKQDESGMPNNRFLAERTGGTYSTLKVQPAELEDSGVYFCASSQDLEDTQYFGPGTRLTVL.

This sequence joins TRBV2 and TRBJ2-1; D is undetermined. From germline, CDR1 is SNHLY and CDR2 FYNNEI. Trimming shortened V by 4 bases and J by 9 bases, and 10 bases separated the two germline ends. This CDR3 is 12 amino acids long. CDR3 DNA: TGTGCCAGCAGTGTAGAGACGGGTGAGCAGTTCTTC. Translated, it gives CASSVETGEQFF.

The genes are TRBV10-3 and TRBJ1-2, with 9 positions matching TRBD1. The CDR3 has 13 amino acids. After removal of 6 bases from V and 8 bases from J, the junction contained 7 bases not matched to a gene. Per the germline V gene, CDR1 is ENHRY and CDR2 is SYGVKD. This chain's CDR3 is CAISRDRAEGYTF. The CDR3 DNA reads as TGTGCCATCAGCCGGGACAGGGCTGAAGGCTACACCTTC.

The chain employs TRBV28 and TRBJ2-1; tentatively, D is TRBD2 (5 bases). Germline V lookup: CDR1 MDHEN, CDR2 SYDVKM. V lost 0 bases, J lost 1 base, and 7 bases lay in between. The CDR3 totals 15 residues. CDR3 DNA sequence: TGTGCCAGCAGTTTATGGGGGAGTTCCTACAATGAGCAGTTCTTC. It codes for CASSLWGSSYNEQFF. Variable domain in full (rest from reference TRBV28 and TRBJ2-1): DVKVTQSSRYLVKRTGEKVFLECVQDMDHENMFWYRQDPGLGLRLIYFSYDVKMKEKGDIPEGYSVSREKKERFSLILESASTNQTSMYLCASSLWGSSYNEQFFGPGTRLTVL.

The rearrangement links TRBV5-6 to TRBJ2-7, with unresolved D. The CDR3 loop spans 14 amino acids. Germline CDR1 reads SGHDT; CDR2 reads YYEEEE. V dropped 4 bases and J dropped 3 bases, with 14 bases sitting between them. The CDR3 region has the DNA TGTGCCAGCAGCAGGCACTTTGACATCTACGAGCAGTACTTC. It translates to CASSRHFDIYEQYF.

V usage is TRBV4-3 and J usage is TRBJ2-5; D might be TRBD1 (6 bases). The length of the CDR3 is 12 residues. Germline V gene lookup returns CDR1 LGHNA and CDR2 YSLEER. V was cut by 3 bases and J by 4 bases, with 6 bases left in between. CDR3 residues: CASSHRGETQYF. The CDR3 DNA reads TGCGCCAGCAGCCACAGGGGAGAGACCCAGTACTTC.

This chain uses TRBV19 with TRBJ2-7, with D unresolved. The V end was cut by 1 base, the J end by 5 bases, with 3 bases between. CDR3 size: 11 residues. Germline-derived CDR1 and CDR2 are LNHDA and SQIVND (reference sequence). CDR3 in DNA: TGTGCCAGTAGTATAGGGAACGAGCAGTACTTC. Protein sequence: CASSIGNEQYF.

The CDR3 nucleotides read TGTGCCAGCAGTCCTCAAGGATACGAGCAGTACTTC. It encodes CASSPQGYEQYF. The chain combines TRBV2 with TRBJ2-7, with D unclear. Trimming shortened V by 5 bases and J by 4 bases, and 9 bases separated the two germline ends. Germline loops: CDR1 SNHLY, CDR2 FYNNEI. The CDR3 extends over 12 amino acids.

This chain joins TRBV4-3 and TRBJ2-3; a weak D match, TRBD2 (5 bases). Trimming cost V 1 base and J 4 bases, with 12 bases left between them. Germline values: CDR1 LGHNA, CDR2 YSLEER. The length of the CDR3 is 15 residues. The CDR3 reads CASSQVGSYSDTQYF. CDR3 nucleotide sequence: TGCGCCAGCAGCCAAGTTGGGAGCTACTCAGATACGCAGTATTTT.

The rearrangement links TRBV28 to TRBJ2-1; 13 bases are shared with TRBD2. The CDR3 runs to 17 residues. Germline CDR1 MDHEN, CDR2 SYDVKM. Germline trimming cut 4 bases from V and 10 bases from J; bases unmatched to any gene: 13. The CDR3 sequence is CASSWGRTSGSRIEQFF. Written as DNA, the CDR3 is TGTGCCAGCAGTTGGGGCCGGACTAGCGGGAGTCGGATAGAGCAGTTCTTC.

This chain uses TRBV13 with TRBJ2-1, with 9 bases fitting TRBD2. Germline V lookup: CDR1 PRHDT, CDR2 FYEKMQ (reference sequence). CDR3 size: 16 residues. With 8 bases clipped from V and 7 bases from J, the junction kept 15 bases outside the gene matches. The CDR3 loop is CASRFYGGRAGNEQFF. CDR3 nucleotide sequence: TGTGCCAGCCGATTCTACGGCGGGAGGGCCGGAAATGAGCAGTTCTTC.

The V gene is TRBV14, the J gene TRBJ1-1; D is uncertain. CDR3 length equals 16 residues. V dropped 4 bases and J dropped 4 bases, with 19 bases sitting between them. Germline V gene data show CDR1 as SGHDN and CDR2 as FVKESK. The CDR3 sequence is CASSLSWAERFTEAFF. CDR3 in DNA: TGTGCCAGCAGCCTTTCATGGGCGGAGAGATTCACTGAAGCTTTCTTT.